The T cell receptor (beta chain) described here comes from a study of OX40 agonist ivuxolimab in advanced cancers. Looking at the study overall: Ivuxolimab was an agonistic, fully human IgG2 monoclonal antibody directed against OX40 (CD134), a costimulatory receptor. Intravenous ivuxolimab was administered to patients every 2 weeks at six dose levels: 0.01, 0.1, 0.3, 1.5, 3 and 10 mg/kg. Of the roughly 52 patients in dose escalation, some 20 had hepatocellular carcinoma, approximately 15 had melanoma, 9 had renal cell carcinoma and 9 had head and neck cancer. In the dose-escalation cohort, nearly 85% of patients were male, and the mean age was approximately 60 years with a range of about 20 to 90. Prior anti-PD-1, anti-PD-L1 or anti-CTLA-4 therapy was permitted, and 35% to 40% of dose-escalation patients had received checkpoint inhibitors. Partial responses occurred in three dose-escalation patients, of whom one had hepatocellular carcinoma and two had cutaneous melanoma. The purpose of peripheral TCRbeta sequencing was to test whether ivuxolimab changed TCR sequence diversity and led to clonal T-cell expansion. The paper describes the monotherapy dose-escalation part (N = 52 patients) of the phase I trial of ivuxolimab. The study at large found these results: On average, CD8+ T cells showed more expanded clones than CD4+ T cells after ivuxolimab. Antigen specificity was not determined for the clonally expanded peripheral T cells. Low levels of normalized T-cell clonal expansion were also shown by some nonresponding patients. Clonal expansion of both CD4+ and CD8+ blood T cells was observed from baseline to week 6 at doses 0.1 to 3.0 mg/kg. Partial responders in the 0.1-3.0 mg/kg groups had among the lowest normalized peripheral clonal expansion, especially among CD8+ T cells.

Genomic DNA was isolated from the sorted cells so that the TCRbeta CDR3 region could be sequenced. The immunoSEQ Assay was used to sequence the TCRbeta CDR3 regions. This is the immuneACCESS table as TCRdb keeps it, with only in-frame sequences that have V and J called. A part of the clones is gone; compared with another copy, unresolved V genes explain less than half, and the rest is unexplained. The sample profile shows more than 20,000 clones; roughly nine tenths of them were found once. 29% of the sample lies in the top ten. On this clone itself: The specificity of this receptor is unknown. No much larger clone is present one base from it, and per-base qualities are unavailable.

Patients with a history of autoimmune disease or receiving systemic immunosuppression were excluded from the trial. Peripheral blood for TCR sequencing was collected from all dose cohorts at baseline, on cycle 4 day 1, and on cycle 7 day 1. The samples were drawn from a first-in-human, open-label, multicenter phase I dose-escalation trial of ivuxolimab. Adults with locally advanced or metastatic head and neck squamous cell, hepatocellular, melanoma or renal cell carcinoma were enrolled in the trial. CD4+ and CD8+ T cells were sorted separately from peripheral blood before TCR sequencing. CDR1 and CDR2 are drawn from the germline V gene: ENHRY, SYGVKD. Counted from cysteine to phenylalanine, this CDR3 has 12 amino acids. Of the read, only the CDR3 DNA is kept; its 36 bases are in frame from base 1. Trimming takes 10 bases off V and 3 bases off J; junction bases not matched to a gene: 3.

Recombination linked TRBV10-3 to TRBJ2-7, and 10 junction bases match TRBD1. The clonotype comes from an adult with an advanced solid tumor such as melanoma, head and neck, liver or kidney cancer. The starting material was CD4+ or CD8+ T cells sorted from blood, obtained in a trial of the OX40 agonist ivuxolimab. The CDR3 region reads CASGTGDYEQYF. Read as DNA, the sequence is TGTGCCAGCGGGACAGGGGACTACGAGCAGTACTTC.